The present TCR beta chain was sequenced within a study of cytomegalovirus exposure and HLA in healthy donors. Overall study findings and caveats: Later, TCR association rates were found to vary by HLA locus, highest for DRB1 and lowest for HLA-C. Earlier analysis looked at TCR beta V segments, and most were productive about 87% or about 30% of the time. In most subjects, TCR beta sequences reportedly gave accurate predictions of HLA-A and HLA-B alleles. Relative to equally common others, HLA-associated TCR beta chains showed greater clonal expansion in a later analysis.

Concerning this clone: Its antigen is undetermined.

The PCR was carried out with 60 Vbeta primers and 13 Jbeta primers. The assay was immunoSEQ multiplex PCR, and TCRdb's table has in-frame clones only and misses some. The table has over 150,000 clones, around 83% seen once. This CDR3 region has 11 residues. Trimming removed 0 bases from V and 9 bases from J, with 5 bases in between. In germline, CDR1 is SGHDT, CDR2 YYEEEE. This TCR came from a man in his fifties in good health and CMV-seronegative. Sequencing was carried out using PBMCs. The chain combines TRBV5-6 with TRBJ2-3, with D perhaps TRBD1 (5 bases). The CDR3 bases are TGTGCCAGCAGCTTGGAGGGGACGCAGTATTTT. It specifies CASSLEGTQYF. The full variable domain, completed using reference TRBV5-6 and TRBJ2-3, is DAGVTQSPTHLIKTRGQQVTLRCSPKSGHDTVSWYQQALGQGPQFIFQYYEEEERQRGNFPDRFSGHQFPNYSSELNVNALLLGDSALYLCASSLEGTQYFGPGTRLTVL.